The source of this T cell receptor beta chain is a study of beta chain features in type 1 diabetes. Study-level results: Researchers caution that PCR might favor shorter templates, equally among patients and controls. A closer apparent resemblance between naive, central memory and Treg TCRB repertoires was seen in patients than in healthy donors. TCRB CDR3s were moderately but significantly shorter in Type 1 diabetes patients in all four CD4+ subsets.

Every sorted population was more than 98% pure. Expressed TCRB transcripts were sequenced because the entire RNA isolate underwent reverse transcription. Sequenced by immunoSEQ multiplex PCR; TCRdb stores in-frame clones only, minus some. The sample records over 200,000 clones, 11% being singletons. Trimming removed 5 bases at V and 8 bases at J, with 25 bases between. This CDR3 is 17 amino acids long. Per the germline V gene, CDR1 is SGHTA and CDR2 is FQGNSA. Comments on this clone: Antigen: not known.

J is TRBJ2-1 and V is TRBV7-2, with TRBD2 as a possible D gene (6 bases). Sample: naive CD4+ T cells from blood. The clonotype was recovered from a young man with type 1 diabetes. CDR3 in DNA: TGTGCCAGCAGCCTGAATGGGACTCCTCGGCTTAGGGATGAGCAGTTCTTC. This encodes CASSLNGTPRLRDEQFF.